One and the same sample provided the 25 T cell receptor beta chains below, sequenced in a study of blood T cell repertoires in COVID-19. The repertoire was sequenced with immunoSEQ multiplex PCR; TCRdb's copy has only in-frame clones and lacks some. The sample has around 63,000 clones; around 87% are singletons. The sequencing input was peripheral blood. Source of these receptors: a man aged 60 to 69 with acute or convalescent COVID-19.

The V gene is TRBV5-6, the J gene TRBJ1-5; 7 bases are a match to TRBD1. Germline values: CDR1 SGHDT, CDR2 YYEEEE. This CDR3 is 17 amino acids long. V lost 4 bases to trimming and J lost 0 bases; unmatched junction nucleotides: 10. DNA of the CDR3: TGTGCCAGCAGCCGGACCACGGGGGACAGTAGCAATCAGCCCCAGCATTTT. Protein: CASSRTTGDSSNQPQHF.

This clone was counted a single time. The V gene is TRBV9, the J gene TRBJ1-3; D ambiguous. Between the trimmed V and J ends, which lost 2 bases and 3 bases, there was a span of 3 bases. The CDR3 is made up of 12 amino acids. Germline loops: CDR1 SGDLS, CDR2 YYNGEE. In DNA, the CDR3 is TGTGCCAGCAGCGTTAGTGGAAACACCATATATTTT. It codes for CASSVSGNTIYF.

CDR3 sequence (DNA): TGTGCCAGCAGCCAAAGGGACAGGGCCCTCTTTACCTTC. The encoded protein is CASSQRDRALFTF. This chain joins TRBV12-3 or TRBV12-4 and TRBJ1-2, with 9 bases matching TRBD1. Trimming removed 6 bases from V and 14 bases from J; junction bases left unmatched: 13. The CDR3 is 13 amino acids.

The chain links TRBV10-3 to TRBJ2-7; 7 bases are a match to TRBD1. The CDR3 totals 14 residues. Germline V gives CDR1 ENHRY, CDR2 SYGVKD. With 2 bases clipped from V and 5 bases from J, the junction kept 6 bases outside the gene matches. DNA of the CDR3: TGTGCCATCAGTGAGAAAAGGGGGCCGGACGAGCAGTACTTC. It codes for CAISEKRGPDEQYF.

The chain recombines TRBV28 with TRBJ1-6; D might be TRBD1 (5 bases). Between the trimmed V and J ends, which lost 3 bases and 9 bases, there was a span of 12 bases. Germline values: CDR1 MDHEN, CDR2 SYDVKM. The CDR3 totals 14 residues. The CDR3 nucleotides read TGTGCCAGCAGTTTTGGTACAGGCAGTTCACCCCTCCACTTT. It translates to CASSFGTGSSPLHF.

The chain is built from TRBV4-3 and TRBJ2-7, with 9 bases matching TRBD1. The V segment lost 0 bases and the J segment 5 bases; nucleotides outside the gene matches: 5. The CDR3 length is 15 residues. Germline CDR1 is LGHNA and CDR2 is YSLEER. In nucleotides, the CDR3 is TGCGCCAGCAGCCAAGATGTGAGGACAGGGGACGAGCAGTACTTC. This gives the protein CASSQDVRTGDEQYF.

This clone has just a few counts. The chain links TRBV12-5 to TRBJ1-1; D is unclear. V was trimmed by 0 bases and J by 1 base, leaving 9 bases between them. This CDR3 is 15 amino acids long. Germline V gene data show CDR1 as LGHNT and CDR2 as FRNRAP. This chain's CDR3 is CASGLVGMKNTEAFF. CDR3 nucleotide sequence: TGTGCTAGTGGTTTGGTCGGGATGAAGAACACTGAAGCTTTCTTT.

The V and J genes are TRBV14 and TRBJ1-2; TRBD1 matches at 7 bases. The germline V gene has CDR1 SGHDN and CDR2 FVKESK. V trimming: 4 bases; J trimming: 4 bases; junction bases outside the gene matches: 9. The CDR3 runs to 15 residues. For the CDR3, the DNA is TGTGCCAGCAGCCTACTTCCAGGGGGTGGCTATGGCTACACCTTC. This encodes CASSLLPGGGYGYTF.

The V call is TRBV29-1, the J call TRBJ2-1, with D perhaps matching TRBD1 (5 bases). In germline, CDR1 is SQVTM, CDR2 ANQGSEA. The CDR3 is 13 amino acids. Trimming took 4 bases from V and 6 from J, leaving 13 bases between them. The CDR3 DNA is TGCAGCGTTGGAAAACAGGAAGTCAATGAGCAGTTCTTC. Its translation: CSVGKQEVNEQFF.

The chain employs TRBV30 and TRBJ1-2; D is perhaps TRBD1 (5 bases). Trimming left V 1 base short and J 4 bases short, with 10 bases between. Germline lookup yields CDR1 GTSNPN and CDR2 SVGIG (reference sequence). The CDR3 loop spans 13 amino acids. The CDR3 sequence is CAWSGRVGYGYTF. CDR3 bases: TGTGCCTGGAGTGGCAGGGTCGGCTATGGCTACACCTTC.

The rearrangement links TRBV27 to TRBJ1-2, with a possible D match to TRBD1 (5 bases). Trimming stripped 2 bases from V and 1 base from J, with 8 bases between. Looked up from germline, CDR1 is MNHEY and CDR2 is SMNVEV (reference sequence). The length of the CDR3 is 14 residues. The CDR3 region is CASSLIQGNYGYTF. Written as DNA, the CDR3 is TGTGCCAGCAGTTTAATCCAGGGTAACTATGGCTACACCTTC.

The chain is built from TRBV19 and TRBJ1-2; 9 nucleotides agree with TRBD1. Unmatched junction bases numbered 9, after V lost 0 bases and J lost 4 bases. Germline CDR1 is LNHDA and CDR2 is SQIVND (reference sequence). The CDR3 is made up of 17 amino acids. In DNA form, the CDR3 reads TGTGCCAGTAGTATAGATTCCGGGACAGGGTGGCCCTATGGCTACACCTTC. Amino acid sequence: CASSIDSGTGWPYGYTF. Together with reference TRBV19 and TRBJ1-2, the CDR3 gives the full variable domain: DGGITQSPKYLFRKEGQNVTLSCEQNLNHDAMYWYRQDPGQGLRLIYYSQIVNDFQKGDIAEGYSVSREKKESFPLTVTSAQKNPTAFYLCASSIDSGTGWPYGYTFGSGTRLTVV.

In DNA form, the CDR3 reads TGTGCCAGCAGCCTAACGGGGGATCCTCGGGGCTACACCTTC. Protein product: CASSLTGDPRGYTF. This chain links TRBV14 with TRBJ1-2; tentatively, D is TRBD1 (5 bases). V lost 4 bases and J 8 bases, leaving 17 bases between the germline ends. Germline CDR1 reads SGHDN; CDR2 reads FVKESK. This CDR3 comprises 14 residues.

This clone was seen a few times. The gene calls are TRBV2 and TRBJ2-1; possibly TRBD2 for D (5 bases). Deletions cut 7 bases from V and 4 bases from J, with 14 bases between. The CDR3 spans 14 residues. Germline CDR1 SNHLY, CDR2 FYNNEI. DNA of the CDR3: TGTGCCAGCATCCCGATCGAGGGATACAATGAGCAGTTCTTC. Protein product: CASIPIEGYNEQFF.

This chain joins TRBV5-1 and TRBJ2-5; no firm D call. V dropped 4 bases and J dropped 0 bases, with 7 bases sitting between them. CDR3 length equals 13 residues. The germline CDR1 and CDR2 sequences are SGHRS and YFSETQ. CDR3 sequence reads: CASSAEYQETQYF. CDR3 coding DNA: TGCGCCAGCAGCGCTGAGTACCAAGAGACCCAGTACTTC.

This chain connects TRBV18 to TRBJ2-7; 12 bases line up with TRBD2. There are 18 residues in the CDR3. With V trimmed by 3 bases and J by 6 bases, 15 bases remained unmatched. Per the germline V gene, CDR1 is KGHSH and CDR2 is LQKENI. The CDR3 sequence is CASSPQDSSGGALREQYF. In nucleotides, the CDR3 is TGTGCCAGCTCACCTCAAGACTCTAGCGGGGGGGCTCTCCGCGAGCAGTACTTC.

This clone has just one count. The V and J genes are TRBV25-1 and TRBJ1-3; 7 bases are shared with TRBD1. CDR1 and CDR2 from the germline V gene are MGHDK and SYGVNS. The J segment lost 4 bases and the V segment lost 5 bases, leaving 8 bases of the junction unmatched. CDR3 length: 15 residues. The CDR3 spells CASSPLDRLGNTIYF. Written as DNA, the CDR3 is TGTGCCAGCAGTCCTTTGGACAGGTTGGGAAACACCATATATTTT.

The rearrangement links TRBV5-5 to TRBJ1-5; D is perhaps TRBD1 (5 bases). The CDR3 sequence is 14 residues long. The germline gives CDR1 SGHKS, CDR2 YYEKEE (reference sequence). V lost 4 bases to trimming and J lost 9 bases, with 17 bases between them. The CDR3 bases are TGTGCCAGCAGCGTCGACCCTTCAGGGTGGCCCCAGCATTTT. The encoded protein is CASSVDPSGWPQHF.

This chain links TRBV10-2 with TRBJ1-5, with TRBD1 matching 8 bases. The CDR3 is made up of 13 amino acids. V lost 6 bases to trimming and J lost 7 bases; unmatched junction nucleotides: 5. CDR1 is WSHSY and CDR2 is SAAADI in the germline V gene. This chain's CDR3 is CASRDRDRQPQHF. The CDR3 nucleotides read TGCGCCAGCAGGGACAGGGACCGACAGCCCCAGCATTTT.

This chain uses TRBV11-2 with TRBJ2-2; the D gene is possibly TRBD2 (5 bases). Trimming left V 5 bases short and J 7 bases short, with 11 bases between. The CDR3 totals 13 residues. Germline loops: CDR1 SGHAT, CDR2 FQNNGV. DNA of the CDR3: TGTGCCAGCAGCCCTGCCGGGGTCGGGGAGCTGTTTTTT. Its protein product is CASSPAGVGELFF.

The chain is built from TRBV7-8 and TRBJ2-7; 7 bases align to TRBD2. The germline gives CDR1 SGHVS, CDR2 FQNEAQ. Unmatched junction bases numbered 10, after V lost 1 base and J lost 4 bases. This CDR3 has 16 residues. The CDR3 region has the DNA TGTGCCAGCAGCTTAGGGGGGGGTCGTAGATCTTACGAGCAGTACTTC. Protein: CASSLGGGRRSYEQYF.

V is TRBV12-3 or TRBV12-4 and J is TRBJ2-7; no firm D call. This CDR3 is 13 amino acids long. V gave up 8 bases and J gave up 0 bases, with 11 bases separating them. CDR3 protein: CASSATRSYEQYF. CDR3 nucleotide sequence: TGTGCCAGCTCCGCGACACGCTCCTACGAGCAGTACTTC.

The genes are TRBV3-1 (or the pseudogene TRBV3-2) and TRBJ2-3; 7 bases are a match to TRBD2. The V segment lost 4 bases and the J segment 2 bases; nucleotides outside the gene matches: 6. There are 15 residues in the CDR3. Germline V lookup: CDR1 LGHDT, CDR2 YNNKEL (reference sequence). The CDR3 sequence is CASSPGLSSTDTQYF. In DNA, the CDR3 is TGTGCCAGCAGCCCGGGACTATCCTCCACAGATACGCAGTATTTT.

This rearrangement joins TRBV4-3 to TRBJ1-2, with unresolved D. The V gene's germline CDR1 is LGHNA and CDR2 YSLEER. Between the trimmed V and J ends, which lost 0 bases and 2 bases, there was a span of 7 bases. This CDR3 contains 14 residues. This CDR3 reads CASSQDFSNYGYTF. The CDR3 nucleotides read TGCGCCAGCAGCCAAGACTTTAGCAACTATGGCTACACCTTC.

This clone has just a few counts. This chain links TRBV12-3 or TRBV12-4 with TRBJ2-1, with 9 bases aligning to TRBD1. This CDR3 region has 13 residues. J lost 5 bases, V lost 6 bases, and 2 bases had no gene match. CDR3 amino acids: CASRGTGNNEQFF. The CDR3 coding sequence is TGTGCCAGCAGGGGGACAGGGAACAATGAGCAGTTCTTC.